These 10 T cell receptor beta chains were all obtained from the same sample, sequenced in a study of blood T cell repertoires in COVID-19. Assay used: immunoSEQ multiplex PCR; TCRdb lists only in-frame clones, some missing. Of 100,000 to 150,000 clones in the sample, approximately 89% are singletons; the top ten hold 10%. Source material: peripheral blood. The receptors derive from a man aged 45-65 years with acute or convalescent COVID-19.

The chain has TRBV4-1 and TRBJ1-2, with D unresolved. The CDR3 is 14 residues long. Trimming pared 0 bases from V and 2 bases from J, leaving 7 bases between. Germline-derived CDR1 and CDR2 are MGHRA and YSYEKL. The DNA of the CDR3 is TGCGCCAGCAGCCAAGAGACACTGAACTATGGCTACACCTTC. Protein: CASSQETLNYGYTF.

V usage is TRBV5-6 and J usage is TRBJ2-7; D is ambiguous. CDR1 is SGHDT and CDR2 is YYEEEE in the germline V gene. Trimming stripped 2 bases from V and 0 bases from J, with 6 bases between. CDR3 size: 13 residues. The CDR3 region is CASSLTSSYEQYF. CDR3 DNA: TGTGCCAGCAGCTTAACAAGCTCCTACGAGCAGTACTTC.

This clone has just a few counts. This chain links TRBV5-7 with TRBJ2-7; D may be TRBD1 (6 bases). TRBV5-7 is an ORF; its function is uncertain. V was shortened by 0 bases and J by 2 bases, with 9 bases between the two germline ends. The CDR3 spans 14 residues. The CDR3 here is CASSLVRTAYEQYF. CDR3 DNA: TGTGCCAGCAGCTTGGTCAGGACAGCCTACGAGCAGTACTTC.

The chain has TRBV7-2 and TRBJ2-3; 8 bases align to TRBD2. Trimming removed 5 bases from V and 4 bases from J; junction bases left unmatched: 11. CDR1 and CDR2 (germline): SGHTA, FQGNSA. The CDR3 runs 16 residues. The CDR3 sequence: CASSTGLASYADTQYF. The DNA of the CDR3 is TGTGCCAGCAGCACTGGACTAGCAAGTTATGCAGATACGCAGTATTTT. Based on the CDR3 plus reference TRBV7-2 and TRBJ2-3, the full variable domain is GAGVSQSPSNKVTEKGKDVELRCDPISGHTALYWYRQSLGQGLEFLIYFQGNSAPDKSGLPSDRFSAERTGGSVSTLTIQRTQQEDSAVYLCASSTGLASYADTQYFGPGTRLTVL.

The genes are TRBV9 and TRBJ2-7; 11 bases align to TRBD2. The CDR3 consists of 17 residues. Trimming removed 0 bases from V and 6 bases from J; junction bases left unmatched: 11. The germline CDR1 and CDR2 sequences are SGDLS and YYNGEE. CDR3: CASSVGASGGSLPEQYF. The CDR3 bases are TGTGCCAGCAGCGTAGGGGCTAGCGGGGGGAGCCTCCCCGAGCAGTACTTC.

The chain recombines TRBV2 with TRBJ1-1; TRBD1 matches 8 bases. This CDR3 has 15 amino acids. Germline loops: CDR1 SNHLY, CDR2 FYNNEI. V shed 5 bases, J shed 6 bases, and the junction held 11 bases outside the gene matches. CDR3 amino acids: CASSSTRQGIAEAFF. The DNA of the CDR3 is TGTGCCAGCAGTTCGACGCGACAGGGGATTGCTGAAGCTTTCTTT.

DNA of the CDR3: TGTGCCATCAGTGAGTCAAATAACAGGGGAGGCTACACCTTC. Translation gives CAISESNNRGGYTF. The chain links TRBV10-3 to TRBJ1-2; 7 bases fit TRBD1. Germline V gene data show CDR1 as ENHRY and CDR2 as SYGVKD. The ends lost 0 bases at V and 8 bases at J; junction bases unmatched: 6. The CDR3 has 14 amino acids.

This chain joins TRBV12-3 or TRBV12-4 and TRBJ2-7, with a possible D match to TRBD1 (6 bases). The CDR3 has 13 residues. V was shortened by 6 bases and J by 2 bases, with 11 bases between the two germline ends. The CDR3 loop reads CASRMTGTYEQYF. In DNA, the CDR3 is TGTGCCAGCAGAATGACAGGTACCTACGAGCAGTACTTC.

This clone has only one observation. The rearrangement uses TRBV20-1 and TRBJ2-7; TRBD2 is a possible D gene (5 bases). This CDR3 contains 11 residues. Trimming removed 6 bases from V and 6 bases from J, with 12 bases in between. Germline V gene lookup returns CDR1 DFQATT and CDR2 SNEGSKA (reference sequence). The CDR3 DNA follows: TGCAGTGCCCCCCGGAGGTTCGAGCAGTACTTC. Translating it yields CSAPRRFEQYF.

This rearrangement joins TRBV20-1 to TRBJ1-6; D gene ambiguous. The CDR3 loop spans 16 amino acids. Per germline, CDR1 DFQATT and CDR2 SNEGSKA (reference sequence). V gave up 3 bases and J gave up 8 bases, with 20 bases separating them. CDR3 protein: CSASPSGRARDSPLHF. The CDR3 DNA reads TGCAGTGCTAGTCCCTCGGGGAGAGCAAGGGATTCACCCCTCCACTTT.